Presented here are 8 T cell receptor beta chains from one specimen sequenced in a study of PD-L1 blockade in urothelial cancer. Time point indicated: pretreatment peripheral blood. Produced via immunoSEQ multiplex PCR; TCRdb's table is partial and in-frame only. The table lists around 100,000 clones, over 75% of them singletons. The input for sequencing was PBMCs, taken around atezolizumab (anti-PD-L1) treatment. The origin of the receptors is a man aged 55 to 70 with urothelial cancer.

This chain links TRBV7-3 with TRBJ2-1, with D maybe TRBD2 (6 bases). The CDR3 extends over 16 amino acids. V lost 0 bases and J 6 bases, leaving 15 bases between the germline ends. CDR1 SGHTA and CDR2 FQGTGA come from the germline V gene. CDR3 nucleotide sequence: TGTGCCAGCAGCTTAACTCCCTCAGGGAGGTTCAATGAGCAGTTCTTC. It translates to CASSLTPSGRFNEQFF.

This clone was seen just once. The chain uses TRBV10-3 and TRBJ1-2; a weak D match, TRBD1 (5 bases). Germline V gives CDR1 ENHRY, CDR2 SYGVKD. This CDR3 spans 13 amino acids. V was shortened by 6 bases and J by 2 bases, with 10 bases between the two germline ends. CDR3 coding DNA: TGTGCCATCAGAGTGGGGGGGAACTATGGCTACACCTTC. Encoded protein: CAIRVGGNYGYTF.

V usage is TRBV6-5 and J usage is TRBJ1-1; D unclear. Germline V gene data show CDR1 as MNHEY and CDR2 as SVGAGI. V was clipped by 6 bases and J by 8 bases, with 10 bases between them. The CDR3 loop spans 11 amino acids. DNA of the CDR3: TGTGCCAGCAGAGAGGGCCCGGAAGCTTTCTTT. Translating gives CASREGPEAFF.

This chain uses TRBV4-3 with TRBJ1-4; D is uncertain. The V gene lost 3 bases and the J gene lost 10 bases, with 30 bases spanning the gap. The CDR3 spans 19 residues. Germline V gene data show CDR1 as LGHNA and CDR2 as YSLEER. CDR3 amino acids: CASSHALTPVSGGFGKLFF. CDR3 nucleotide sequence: TGCGCCAGCAGCCATGCCCTGACCCCCGTTTCAGGAGGATTCGGAAAACTGTTTTTT.

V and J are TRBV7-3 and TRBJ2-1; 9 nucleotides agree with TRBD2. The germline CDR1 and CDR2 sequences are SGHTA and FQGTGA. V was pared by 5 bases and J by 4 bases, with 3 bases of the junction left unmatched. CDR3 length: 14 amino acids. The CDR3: CASSLTSGYNEQFF. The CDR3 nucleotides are TGTGCCAGCAGCCTTACTAGCGGGTACAATGAGCAGTTCTTC.

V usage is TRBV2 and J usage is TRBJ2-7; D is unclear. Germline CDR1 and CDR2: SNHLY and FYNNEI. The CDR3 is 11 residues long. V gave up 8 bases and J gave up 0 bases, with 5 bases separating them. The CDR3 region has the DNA TGTGCCAGCTCGTTCTCCTACGAGCAGTACTTC. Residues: CASSFSYEQYF.

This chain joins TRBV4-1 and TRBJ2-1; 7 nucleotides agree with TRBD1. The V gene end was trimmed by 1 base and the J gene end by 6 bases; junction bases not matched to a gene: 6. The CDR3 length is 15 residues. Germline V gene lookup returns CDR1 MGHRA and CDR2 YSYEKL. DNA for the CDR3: TGCGCCAGCAGCCAAGGACAGGGAGTGGGCAATGAGCAGTTCTTC. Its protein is CASSQGQGVGNEQFF.

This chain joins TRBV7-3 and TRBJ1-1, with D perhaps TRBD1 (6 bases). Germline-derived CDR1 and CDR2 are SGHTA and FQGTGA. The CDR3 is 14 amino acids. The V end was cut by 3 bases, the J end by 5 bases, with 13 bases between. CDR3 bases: TGTGCCAGCAGCTTGCTCGCCAGGGGAACTGAAGCTTTCTTT. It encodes CASSLLARGTEAFF.